This T cell receptor beta chain originates from a study of CD8+ T cells in alopecia areata. Findings of the study overall: Sequencing of scalp tissue also captures the resident alphabeta T cells of normal skin. Compared with mice, patients displayed less clear TCR sharing, possibly for HLA-related reasons.

Both CD4+ and CD8+ T cells were separated by sorting PBMCs. Extraction of RNA preceded its reverse transcription into cDNA, which served as the sequencing template. Profiled with immunoSEQ multiplex PCR; TCRdb holds only in-frame clones, not every one. The top ten hold under 5.5% of the sample, which has approximately 150,000 clones, around 55% seen once. Notes on this clone: Its antigen remains unidentified.

Specimen: CD4+ T cells sorted from blood. This receptor was taken from a human donor in good health.

The CDR3 nucleotides read TGTGCCAGCAGCTCCAGCGGGGGAGAGACTGAAGCTTTCTTT. As protein: CASSSSGGETEAFF. The rearrangement joins TRBV7-9 to TRBJ1-1, with D perhaps matching TRBD1 (5 bases). CDR3 length: 14 residues. CDR1 is SEHNR, CDR2 FQNEAQ, per germline (reference sequence). Trimming stripped 4 bases from V and 5 bases from J, with 14 bases between.